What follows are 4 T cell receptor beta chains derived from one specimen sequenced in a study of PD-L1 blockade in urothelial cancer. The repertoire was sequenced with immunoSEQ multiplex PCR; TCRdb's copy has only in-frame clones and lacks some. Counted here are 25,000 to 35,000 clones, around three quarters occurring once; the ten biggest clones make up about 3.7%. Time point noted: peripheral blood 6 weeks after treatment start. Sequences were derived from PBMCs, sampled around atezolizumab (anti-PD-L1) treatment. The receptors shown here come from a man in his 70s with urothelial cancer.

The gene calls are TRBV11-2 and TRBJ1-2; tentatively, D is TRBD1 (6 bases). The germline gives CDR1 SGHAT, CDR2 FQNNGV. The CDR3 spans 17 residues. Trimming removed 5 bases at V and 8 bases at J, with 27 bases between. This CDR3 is CASSHNTLDSLLGGYTF. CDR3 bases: TGTGCCAGCAGCCACAACACCCTGGACAGTCTCCTGGGGGGCTACACCTTC.

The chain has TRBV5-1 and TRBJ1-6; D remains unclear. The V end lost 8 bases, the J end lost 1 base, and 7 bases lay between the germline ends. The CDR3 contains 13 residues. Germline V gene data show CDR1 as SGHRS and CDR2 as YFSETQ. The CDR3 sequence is CASRESYNSPLHF. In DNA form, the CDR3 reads TGCGCCAGTAGGGAGTCCTATAATTCACCCCTCCACTTT.

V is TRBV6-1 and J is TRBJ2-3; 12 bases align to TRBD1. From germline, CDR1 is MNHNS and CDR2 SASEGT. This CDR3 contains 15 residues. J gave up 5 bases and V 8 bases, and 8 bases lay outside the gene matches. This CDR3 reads CASHRDRGLKDTQYF. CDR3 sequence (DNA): TGTGCCAGCCACCGGGACAGGGGGCTGAAAGATACGCAGTATTTT.

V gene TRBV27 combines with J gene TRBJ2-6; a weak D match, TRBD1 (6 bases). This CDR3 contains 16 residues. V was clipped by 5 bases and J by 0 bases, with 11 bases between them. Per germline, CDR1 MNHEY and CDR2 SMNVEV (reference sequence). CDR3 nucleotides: TGTGCCAGCAGTGGGACACTCTTCTCTGGGGCCAACGTCCTGACTTTC. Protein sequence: CASSGTLFSGANVLTF.